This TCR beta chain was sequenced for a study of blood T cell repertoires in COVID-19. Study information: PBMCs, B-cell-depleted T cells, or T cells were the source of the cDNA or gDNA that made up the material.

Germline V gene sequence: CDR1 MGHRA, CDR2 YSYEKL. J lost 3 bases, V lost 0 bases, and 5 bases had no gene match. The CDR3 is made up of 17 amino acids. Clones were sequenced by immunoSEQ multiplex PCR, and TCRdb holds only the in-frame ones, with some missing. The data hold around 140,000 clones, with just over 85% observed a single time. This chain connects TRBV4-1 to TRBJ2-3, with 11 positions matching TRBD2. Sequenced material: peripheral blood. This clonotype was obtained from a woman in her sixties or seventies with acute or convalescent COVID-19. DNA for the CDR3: TGCGCCAGCAGCCAAGACCCGACTAGCGGGGCGACAGATACGCAGTATTTT. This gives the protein CASSQDPTSGATDTQYF.